A selection of T cell receptor beta chains follows, all from one sample in a study of chemoradiotherapy in HPV16-positive cancers. Generated by immunoSEQ multiplex PCR, the TCRdb table keeps only in-frame clones and is missing some. The table has about 66,000 clones, almost 90% seen once. Sample: blood, taken from a patient who underwent chemoradiotherapy. These receptors were taken from a human donor with HPV-associated anogenital cancer. Each CDR3 is given with its conserved first and last residue. A D gene is named only where the DNA matches it firmly. A row's size may be missing; if present it is once, few, many or a size class.

clone size	V gene	J gene	D gene	CDR3 DNA	CDR3 protein
once	TRBV5-1	TRBJ2-2	TRBD1	TGCGCCAGCAGCTCCCGGACAGGGGGGCACACCGGGGAGCTGTTTTTT	CASSSRTGGHTGELFF
.	TRBV5-4	TRBJ2-1	TRBD2	TGTGCCAGCAGCTTAGCGGGGGGGCACGGTGAGCAGTTCTTC	CASSLAGGHGEQFF
.	TRBV25-1	TRBJ1-1	TRBD1	TGTGCCAGCAGTGAATATTTCGGGACAGAGGAAGCTTTCTTT	CASSEYFGTEEAFF
.	TRBV6-5	TRBJ2-5	.	TGTGCCAGCCACTCAGGCGAGACCCAGTACTTC	CASHSGETQYF
.	TRBV6-5	TRBJ1-1	.	TGTGCCAGCAGTTACCAGAGCTCGAACACTGAAGCTTTCTTT	CASSYQSSNTEAFF
.	TRBV5-4	TRBJ1-1	TRBD1	TGTGCCAGCAGCTTGGGGGGACAGGGGAACACTGAAGCTTTCTTT	CASSLGGQGNTEAFF
.	TRBV6-1	TRBJ1-2	.	TGTGCCAGCAGTGAGCCAGGGGCTAACTATGGCTACACCTTC	CASSEPGANYGYTF
.	TRBV7-8	TRBJ1-5	TRBD1	TGTGCCAGCAGCTTCACAGGGGACGAACAGCCCCAGCATTTT	CASSFTGDEQPQHF
.	TRBV19	TRBJ1-1	TRBD1	TGTGCCAGTAGTATAGATGGGACAGGGGGAACAGAAGCTTTCTTT	CASSIDGTGGTEAFF
.	TRBV4-2	TRBJ2-7	.	TGTGCCAGCAGTACAAGGGAAGCTTCCTACGAGCAGTACTTC	CASSTREASYEQYF
.	TRBV30	TRBJ1-2	TRBD1	TGTGCCTGGAGTAATGGACAGGGTCCCTATGGCTACACCTTC	CAWSNGQGPYGYTF
.	TRBV5-1	TRBJ2-2	TRBD1	TGCGCCAGCAGCTCAGGACAGGTTACCAACACCGGGGAGCTGTTTTTT	CASSSGQVTNTGELFF
.	TRBV6-1	TRBJ1-2	.	TGTGCCAGCAGGGACGGAGTAACTAACTATGGCTACACCTTC	CASRDGVTNYGYTF
.	TRBV21-1	TRBJ1-1	.	TGTGCCAGCAGAAATATTAGGGGGCAGAACACTGAAGCTTTCTTT	CASRNIRGQNTEAFF
.	TRBV7-2	TRBJ2-3	TRBD2	TGTGCCAGCAGCTTACGGACTAGCGGGGCAGATACGCAGTATTTT	CASSLRTSGADTQYF
.	TRBV7-9	TRBJ2-5	TRBD2	TGTGCCAGCAGCTTGCTAGCGGGAAGGGAGACCCAGTACTTC	CASSLLAGRETQYF
.	TRBV6-1	TRBJ2-7	.	TGTGCCAGCAGTGAAGCAGACGGGGGTTTCGCCTACGAGCAGTACTTC	CASSEADGGFAYEQYF
.	TRBV6-1	TRBJ1-1	TRBD1	TGTGCCAGCAGTGAAACGGGACAGGGTAAGGGGACTGAAGCTTTCTTT	CASSETGQGKGTEAFF
.	TRBV11-2	TRBJ2-3	.	TGTGCCAGCAGCCGGCGGGGTGGGATAATCCTCACAGATACGCAGTATTTT	CASSRRGGIILTDTQYF
.	TRBV7-7	TRBJ2-7	TRBD1	TGTGCTAGCAGCTTAGAAGTGACGGGACAGGGCAATACGTACGAGCAGTACTTC	CASSLEVTGQGNTYEQYF
few	TRBV30	TRBJ1-1	.	TGTGCCTGCAGGAACACTGAAGCTTTCTTT	CACRNTEAFF
once	TRBV10-3	TRBJ2-1	.	TGTGCCATCAGTGGACCAGACAGGTCATCGAACACGCCGAATGAGCAGTTCTTC	CAISGPDRSSNTPNEQFF
.	TRBV29-1	TRBJ2-5	.	TGCAGCGTTGATTTCCGAGGGGCGGGCCGCACCACCCAGTACTTC	CSVDFRGAGRTTQYF
.	TRBV5-8	TRBJ2-4	TRBD2	TGTGCCAACGGGGGGGGCAAGCTAGCCAAAAACATTCAGTACTTC	CANGGGKLAKNIQYF
.	TRBV19	TRBJ2-2	.	TGTGCCAGTAGTACCGACGGAAGGGCCACCGGGGAGCTGTTTTTT	CASSTDGRATGELFF
.	TRBV19	TRBJ2-1	.	TGTGCCAGTAGTATAGACCAAGGAGAGGGGAATGAGCAGTTCTTC	CASSIDQGEGNEQFF
few	TRBV5-1	TRBJ2-7	.	TGCGCCAGTTCGCCGGGGACCAATAACGAGCAGTACTTC	CASSPGTNNEQYF
once	TRBV4-2	TRBJ2-2	.	TGTGCCAGCAGCCCTATCGGGACGAGGGAGCTGTTTTTT	CASSPIGTRELFF
.	TRBV5-5	TRBJ2-2	.	TGTGCCAGCAGTTTCGACCCAAGTCCCCGTACCGGGGAGCTGTTTTTT	CASSFDPSPRTGELFF
.	TRBV28	TRBJ1-1	.	TGTGCCAGCAGACTAGTAGCGGAAGCTTTCTTT	CASRLVAEAFF
.	TRBV4-1	TRBJ2-1	TRBD2	TGCGCCAGCAGCCGGGAGGGGCGGGGGTTCTCCTACAATGAGCAGTTCTTC	CASSREGRGFSYNEQFF
.	TRBV4-1	TRBJ1-5	TRBD1	TGCGCCAGCAGCCAGAGCACAGGGGGCTATCAGCCCCAGCATTTT	CASSQSTGGYQPQHF
.	TRBV5-4	TRBJ2-5	.	TGTGCCAGCAGCTTGGAGAGGGGCGAGGAGACCCAGTACTTC	CASSLERGEETQYF
.	TRBV19	TRBJ1-1	.	TGTGCCAGTAGTATCGCCCACGGCGAGAACACTGAAGCTTTCTTT	CASSIAHGENTEAFF
.	TRBV6-5	TRBJ1-2	.	TGTGCCACCCATCAAGGAAACTATGGCTACACCTTC	CATHQGNYGYTF
.	TRBV5-4	TRBJ2-5	.	TGTGCCAGCAGCCCTGGGGGGTCTCAAGAGACCCAGTACTTC	CASSPGGSQETQYF
.	TRBV10-3	TRBJ1-5	TRBD1	TGTGCCAGCAGTGAAAATCCAGGGGGCGGTCAGCCCCAGCATTTT	CASSENPGGGQPQHF
.	TRBV15	TRBJ1-1	TRBD1	TGTGCCACCAGCAGAGATAGGACAGGGGCGCACACTGAAGCTTTCTTT	CATSRDRTGAHTEAFF
.	TRBV30	TRBJ1-1	.	TGTGCCTGGAGTGTTGAAAATTATGAAGCTTTCTTT	CAWSVENYEAFF
.	TRBV18	TRBJ2-7	.	TGTGCCAGCTCACCACCGAGGGACGGAGTCTCCTACGAGCAGTACTTC	CASSPPRDGVSYEQYF
.	TRBV6-5	TRBJ2-1	.	TGTGCCAGCAGTCCGGAGGTCAGCTCCTACAATGAGCAGTTCTTC	CASSPEVSSYNEQFF
.	TRBV19	TRBJ1-2	.	TGTGCCAGTTCCAGCGGGGGCTATGGCTACACCTTC	CASSSGGYGYTF
.	TRBV10-1	TRBJ2-2	.	TGCGCCAGCAGTGTCGGCAGTGGGACCGGGGAGCTGTTTTTT	CASSVGSGTGELFF
.	TRBV9	TRBJ2-3	.	TGTGCCAGCGGGGGTTTGAGCACAGATACGCAGTATTTT	CASGGLSTDTQYF
.	TRBV19	TRBJ2-2	.	TGTGCCAGTAGTATCTCCGGATCCAACACCGGGGAGCTGTTTTTT	CASSISGSNTGELFF
.	TRBV2	TRBJ2-2	.	TGTGCCAGCAACCCGAACACCGGGGAGCTGTTTTTT	CASNPNTGELFF
once	TRBV6-5	TRBJ1-3	.	TGTGCCAGCGCCTCGTCTGGAAACACCATATATTTT	CASASSGNTIYF